In its sample, the clone carrying this TCR beta chain was seen many times. Its specificity is not known. These data originate in a study of T cell repertoires in cytomegalovirus infection. Across the study: CMV infection together with matching HLA type was indicated by public TCR beta signatures. Study-wide findings and caveats: HLA-C-restricted CMV-specific TCR beta clonotypes were dominant in the ex vivo response. CMV carriers having the relevant HLA were flagged by cumulative public TCR beta family frequency.

In TCRdb, the reads were re-called with MiXCR into one record per CDR3 protein. Seen here are approximately 500,000 distinct CDR3 sequences, approximately 10% observed once, and the top ten hold 10%. Germline CDR1 MDHEN, CDR2 SYDVKM. With V trimmed by 1 base and J by 5 bases, 3 bases remained unmatched. This CDR3 has 14 amino acids. The specimen sequenced was PBMCs. The origin of this receptor is a human donor in good health (CMV status not recorded). Some clones in this sample may be carry-over from other donors' samples. This chain uses TRBV28 with TRBJ1-2, with 8 bases aligning to TRBD1. CDR3 sequence (DNA): TGTGCCAGCAGTTTATACAGGGGGGGGTATGGCTACACCTTC. Its protein is CASSLYRGGYGYTF.